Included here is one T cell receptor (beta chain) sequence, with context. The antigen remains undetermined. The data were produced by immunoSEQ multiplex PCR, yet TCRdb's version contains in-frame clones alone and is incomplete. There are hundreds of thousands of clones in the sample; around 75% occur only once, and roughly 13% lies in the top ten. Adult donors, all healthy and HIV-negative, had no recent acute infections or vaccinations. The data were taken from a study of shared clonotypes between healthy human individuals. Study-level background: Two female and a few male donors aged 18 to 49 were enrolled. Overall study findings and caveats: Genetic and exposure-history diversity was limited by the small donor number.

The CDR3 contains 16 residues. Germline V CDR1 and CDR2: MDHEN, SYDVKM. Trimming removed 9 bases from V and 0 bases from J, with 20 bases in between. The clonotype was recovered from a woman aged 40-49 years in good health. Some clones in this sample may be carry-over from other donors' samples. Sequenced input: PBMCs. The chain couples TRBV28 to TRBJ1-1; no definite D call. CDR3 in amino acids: CASIRDQLEMNTEAFF. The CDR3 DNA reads TGTGCCAGTATTCGCGATCAGTTAGAAATGAACACTGAAGCTTTCTTT. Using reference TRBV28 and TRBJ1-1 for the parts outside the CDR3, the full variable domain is DVKVTQSSRYLVKRTGEKVFLECVQDMDHENMFWYRQDPGLGLRLIYFSYDVKMKEKGDIPEGYSVSREKKERFSLILESASTNQTSMYLCASIRDQLEMNTEAFFGQGTRLTVV.